Shown below are 8 T cell receptor beta chains from a single sample sequenced in a study of T cells in Graves' hyperthyroidism and ophthalmopathy. RNA transcripts yielded amplified TCR beta CDR3 regions. The primer set for the first-round RT-PCR of the TCR CDR3 was HTBI. One entry per CDR3 protein results from TCRdb running MiXCR on the multiplex PCR reads. The sample holds about 98,000 distinct CDR3 sequences, 35% to 45% seen once. Specimen: peripheral blood or thyroid tissue (not recorded which). The receptors here all came from a woman in her thirties with Graves' hyperthyroidism.

This clonotype was recorded many times. V and J are TRBV12-3 or TRBV12-4 and TRBJ2-7; no clear D gene. The CDR3 sequence is 14 residues long. Between the trimmed V and J ends, which lost 2 bases and 5 bases, there was a span of 13 bases. Here the CDR3 DNA reads TGTGCCAGCAGTTTAAACCCGGGCATCAACGAGCAGTACTTC. It specifies CASSLNPGINEQYF.

The sample holds many counts of this clonotype. The rearrangement uses TRBV2 and TRBJ2-7; tentatively, D is TRBD1 (6 bases). Per the germline V gene, CDR1 is SNHLY and CDR2 is FYNNEI. There are 14 residues in the CDR3. V gave up 4 bases and J gave up 5 bases, with 15 bases separating them. DNA for the CDR3: TGTGCCAGCAGTGCGCTGGGGGCGATCAACGAGCAGTACTTC. This codes for CASSALGAINEQYF.

The chain joins TRBV3-1 to TRBJ1-2; 7 bases match TRBD1. V lost 0 bases, J lost 6 bases, and 4 bases stayed unmatched. CDR3 size: 14 residues. The germline V gene encodes CDR1 LGHDT and CDR2 YNNKEL (reference sequence). CDR3 coding DNA: TGTGCCAGCAGCCAAGATAACAGGGGACATGGCTACACCTTC. Translated: CASSQDNRGHGYTF.

Of note for this clonotype: Germline and junction disagree at one end, which may indicate a read error. The chain employs TRBV7-6 and TRBJ2-3; no definite D call. Germline V gives CDR1 SGHVS, CDR2 FNYEAQ. The CDR3 length is 12 residues. CDR3 loop: CASSLVADTQYF. Written as DNA, the CDR3 is TGTGCCAGCAGCTTAGTAGCAGATACGCAGTACTTT.

This clonotype came up many times. The chain is built from TRBV2 and TRBJ2-2; D is ambiguous. Trimming took 6 bases from V and 2 from J, leaving 13 bases between them. Germline lookup yields CDR1 SNHLY and CDR2 FYNNEI. This CDR3 comprises 15 residues. Here the CDR3 reads CASRSQNTNTGELFF. Here the CDR3 DNA reads TGTGCCAGCAGGTCACAGAATACTAACACCGGGGAGCTGTTTTTT.

The V and J genes are TRBV2 and TRBJ1-1; TRBD1 agrees at 9 bases. J gave up 6 bases and V 1 base, and 9 bases lay outside the gene matches. Germline CDR1 is SNHLY and CDR2 is FYNNEI. The CDR3 is 16 amino acids. The CDR3 nucleotides are TGTGCCAGCAGTGAAGGCCCAGGACAGGGGCTGGCTGAAGCTTTCTTT. This codes for CASSEGPGQGLAEAFF.

Worth noting for this clonotype: A clone one base away is much larger, so this may be a read error. The chain employs TRBV3-1 and TRBJ1-5; possibly TRBD1 for D (6 bases). The tail of the sequence fits TRBJ1-3 better, so the J call may be wrong. The CDR3 loop spans 15 amino acids. CDR1 is LGHDT, CDR2 YNNKEL, per germline (reference sequence). CDR3 region: CASSQGTVSGNAIYF. DNA of the CDR3: TGTGCCAGCAGCCAAGGGACAGTCTCTGGAAACGCCATATATTTT.

Worth noting for this clonotype: Given a much more abundant clone one base away, this may be a read error. The CDR3 ends on some other residue instead of the conserved phenylalanine or tryptophan, so this is likely a read error. CDR3 nucleotide sequence: TGTGCCAGCAGCACCAACCGACAGGGGACTAGCGCGTACGGGGAGCTGTTTCTT. Its translation is CASSTNRQGTSAYGELFL. V and J are TRBV6-6 and TRBJ2-2; TRBD2 matches 10 bases. Germline lookup yields CDR1 MNHNY and CDR2 SVGAGI (reference sequence). CDR3 length: 18 amino acids. V lost 6 bases to trimming and J lost 7 bases; unmatched junction nucleotides: 17.